Presented here are 29 T cell receptor beta chains from one specimen sequenced in a study of blood T cell repertoires in COVID-19. Clones were sequenced by immunoSEQ multiplex PCR, and TCRdb holds only the in-frame ones, with some missing. This repertoire shows 250,000 to 350,000 clones, 85% to 90% found once; its top ten account for roughly 4%. Sequences were obtained from peripheral blood. The receptors originated from a woman aged 45-65 years with active or convalescent COVID-19.

The gene calls are TRBV10-3 and TRBJ2-7; tentative D call: TRBD2 (5 bases). This CDR3 has 14 amino acids. Germline CDR1 ENHRY, CDR2 SYGVKD. V was cut by 0 bases and J by 2 bases, with 8 bases left in between. CDR3 sequence reads: CAISESEGTYEQYF. For the CDR3, the DNA is TGTGCCATCAGTGAGTCCGAGGGTACCTACGAGCAGTACTTC.

The chain couples TRBV28 to TRBJ2-7; 9 bases match TRBD2. The germline CDR1 and CDR2 sequences are MDHEN and SYDVKM. The CDR3 is made up of 14 amino acids. With 5 bases clipped from V and 7 bases from J, the junction kept 9 bases outside the gene matches. This chain's CDR3 is CASSIKLAGLEQYF. As DNA, the CDR3 is TGTGCCAGCAGTATCAAACTAGCGGGCCTTGAGCAGTACTTC.

The J gene is TRBJ2-7, the V gene TRBV20-1; D possibly corresponds to TRBD2 (5 bases). In germline, CDR1 is DFQATT, CDR2 SNEGSKA (reference sequence). The V end was cut by 5 bases, the J end by 4 bases, with 9 bases between. This CDR3 is built from 11 residues. CDR3 region: CSARAEYEQYF. For the CDR3, the DNA is TGCAGTGCTCGAGCGGAGTACGAGCAGTACTTC.

The genes are TRBV18 and TRBJ1-6; the D is unclear. Germline assignment: CDR1 KGHSH and CDR2 LQKENI. This CDR3 is built from 15 residues. V was pared by 2 bases and J by 7 bases, with 12 bases between. The CDR3 protein is CASSPGTEINSPLHF. The DNA for the CDR3 is TGTGCCAGCTCACCAGGCACAGAAATAAATTCACCCCTCCACTTT.

This sequence joins TRBV7-9 and TRBJ2-1, with 8 bases lining up with TRBD1. The CDR3 is 17 amino acids. With 6 bases clipped from V and 8 bases from J, the junction kept 18 bases outside the gene matches. From germline, CDR1 is SEHNR and CDR2 FQNEAQ (reference sequence). The chain's CDR3 is CASSLSLMDRVLYEQFF. The CDR3 DNA reads TGTGCCAGCAGTCTAAGTCTAATGGACAGGGTTCTCTATGAGCAGTTCTTC.

The chain couples TRBV6-6 to TRBJ2-5; TRBD2 is a possible D gene (7 bases). The V and J ends lost 2 bases and 1 base respectively, with 8 bases between them. The CDR3 covers 14 residues. CDR1 is MNHNY and CDR2 is SVGAGI in the germline V gene (reference sequence). CDR3: CASSYGGAQETQYF. The CDR3 coding sequence is TGTGCCAGCAGTTACGGGGGGGCCCAAGAGACCCAGTACTTC.

The rearrangement uses TRBV30 and TRBJ2-1; D call uncertain. The CDR3 length is 14 residues. With 3 bases removed from V and 0 bases from J, the gap between germline ends came to 9 bases. Germline CDR1 GTSNPN, CDR2 SVGIG (reference sequence). The CDR3: CAWRAFYSYNEQFF. CDR3 DNA: TGTGCCTGGAGAGCCTTTTACTCCTACAATGAGCAGTTCTTC.

The chain has TRBV27 and TRBJ2-3, with 9 bases lining up with TRBD2. This CDR3 has 16 residues. Per germline, CDR1 MNHEY and CDR2 SMNVEV (reference sequence). V dropped 2 bases and J dropped 1; count of bases not matched to a gene: 4. The CDR3: CASSLIAGDGTDTQYF. CDR3 nucleotide sequence: TGTGCCAGCAGTTTAATAGCGGGAGACGGCACAGATACGCAGTATTTT.

The genes are TRBV5-5 and TRBJ1-5, with D perhaps matching TRBD1 (5 bases). CDR1 SGHKS and CDR2 YYEKEE come from the germline V gene (reference sequence). V shed 0 bases and J shed 5 bases, with 9 bases lying between them. The CDR3 runs 14 residues. CDR3 in DNA: TGTGCCAGCAGCTTGGAAAGGGGCCATCAGCCCCAGCATTTT. Its protein is CASSLERGHQPQHF.

The genes are TRBV4-3 and TRBJ2-7; TRBD1 is a possible D gene (6 bases). The V end was cut by 0 bases, the J end by 3 bases, with 18 bases between. Germline V gives CDR1 LGHNA, CDR2 YSLEER. CDR3 length equals 17 residues. The CDR3 region is CASSQDEMGASYYEQYF. For the CDR3, the DNA is TGCGCCAGCAGCCAAGATGAAATGGGGGCCAGCTACTACGAGCAGTACTTC.

This chain uses TRBV5-6 with TRBJ1-1, with D unclear. Germline assignment: CDR1 SGHDT and CDR2 YYEEEE. The CDR3 contains 13 residues. Trimming left V 4 bases short and J 3 bases short, with 10 bases between. CDR3 region: CASSLGRDTEAFF. The CDR3 DNA reads as TGTGCCAGCAGCCTCGGGCGGGACACTGAAGCTTTCTTT.

This CDR3 is CATSGYLQGQYEQYF. CDR3 nucleotides: TGTGCCACCTCCGGGTACCTGCAGGGGCAGTACGAGCAGTACTTC. This chain joins TRBV6-5 and TRBJ2-7; D is possibly TRBD1 (6 bases). The germline V gene has CDR1 MNHEY and CDR2 SVGAGI. Trimming took 10 bases from V and 4 from J, leaving 23 bases between them. The CDR3 runs to 15 residues.

The rearrangement joins TRBV19 to TRBJ2-5, with TRBD2 matching 11 bases. The CDR3 extends over 16 amino acids. CDR1 LNHDA and CDR2 SQIVND come from the germline V gene (reference sequence). Trimming at V came to 5 bases and at J to 2 bases, leaving 7 bases not matched to a gene. This CDR3 is CASSLTSGGLQETQYF. CDR3 sequence (DNA): TGTGCCAGTAGTCTTACTAGCGGGGGCCTACAAGAGACCCAGTACTTC.

The J gene is TRBJ1-2, the V gene TRBV12-3 or TRBV12-4; possibly TRBD1 for D (5 bases). The CDR3 is 13 amino acids. With 5 bases removed from V and 4 bases from J, the gap between germline ends came to 11 bases. The CDR3, as DNA: TGTGCCAGCAGTGCGGACACGTCCTATGGCTACACCTTC. Its protein is CASSADTSYGYTF.

The chain has TRBV25-1 and TRBJ1-6; D may be TRBD1 (5 bases). The CDR3 runs to 14 residues. The V end was cut by 8 bases, the J end by 7 bases, with 15 bases between. CDR1 is MGHDK, CDR2 SYGVNS, per germline. The CDR3 bases are TGTGCCAGCTGGGCTGGGGCCTTCAATTCACCCCTCCACTTT. It yields the protein CASWAGAFNSPLHF.

This clone was seen a few times. The rearrangement uses TRBV10-3 and TRBJ2-3; 10 bases are a match to TRBD1. Germline V gene lookup returns CDR1 ENHRY and CDR2 SYGVKD. The CDR3 length is 16 residues. V was clipped by 6 bases and J by 1 base; unmatched bases: 7. For the CDR3, the DNA is TGTGCCATCAGGCAGCCAGGGACAGGGGGCACAGATACGCAGTATTTT. Translation: CAIRQPGTGGTDTQYF.

This clone was recorded only once. The V call is TRBV27, the J call TRBJ1-2; 9 bases are a match to TRBD1. J was trimmed by 8 bases and V by 5 bases; bases with no gene match: 9. The CDR3 is made up of 14 amino acids. Germline V gene data show CDR1 as MNHEY and CDR2 as SMNVEV (reference sequence). The CDR3 here is CASSPGGQGDGYTF. CDR3 bases: TGTGCCAGCAGTCCTGGGGGACAGGGTGACGGCTACACCTTC.

Notes on this clone: Sequence at one end of the junction differs from germline and may be a read error. V is TRBV12-3 or TRBV12-4 and J is TRBJ1-2; D possibly corresponds to TRBD1 (5 bases). The CDR3 spans 13 residues. CDR3 sequence: CASSLRGDYGYTF. As DNA, the CDR3 is TGTGCCAGCAGTCTACGGGGGGACTACGGCTACACCTTC.

The DNA for the CDR3 is TGTGCCAGCAGCCCGCAGGGACAGGGTAACAATCAGCCCCAGCATTTT. It translates to CASSPQGQGNNQPQHF. The chain is built from TRBV7-8 and TRBJ1-5; 9 positions agree with TRBD1. Germline values: CDR1 SGHVS, CDR2 FQNEAQ. After removal of 5 bases from V and 3 bases from J, the junction contained 8 bases not matched to a gene. The CDR3 is 16 residues long. Together with reference TRBV7-8 and TRBJ1-5, the CDR3 gives the full variable domain: GAGVSQSPRYKVAKRGQDVALRCDPISGHVSLFWYQQALGQGPEFLTYFQNEAQLDKSGLPSDRFFAERPEGSVSTLKIQRTQQEDSAVYLCASSPQGQGNNQPQHFGDGTRLSIL.

The chain combines TRBV2 with TRBJ2-2, with 9 bases fitting TRBD2. V lost 1 base, J lost 7 bases, and 4 bases stayed unmatched. Germline V gene sequence: CDR1 SNHLY, CDR2 FYNNEI. This CDR3 is built from 15 residues. CDR3: CASSEVAGDGGELFF. CDR3 DNA sequence: TGTGCCAGCAGTGAAGTAGCGGGGGATGGCGGGGAGCTGTTTTTT.

This clone appeared a few times. Here the CDR3 DNA reads TGTGCCAGCAGCTTTGGGAGTTCTGGGGCCAACGTCCTGACTTTC. It codes for CASSFGSSGANVLTF. The chain employs TRBV7-3 and TRBJ2-6, with D perhaps TRBD2 (5 bases). This CDR3 contains 15 residues. Germline V lookup: CDR1 SGHTA, CDR2 FQGTGA. V lost 3 bases to trimming and J lost 1 base, with 7 bases between them.

This chain joins TRBV5-6 and TRBJ2-1; D gene ambiguous. Trimming removed 0 bases from V and 13 bases from J, with 11 bases in between. Germline loops: CDR1 SGHDT, CDR2 YYEEEE. The CDR3 contains 12 residues. CDR3 loop: CASSLGSGLQFF. As DNA, the CDR3 is TGTGCCAGCAGCTTGGGTTCAGGTCTTCAGTTCTTC.

The V and J genes are TRBV2 and TRBJ1-2; TRBD1 aligns across 8 bases. The CDR3 sequence is 13 residues long. The ends lost 4 bases at V and 7 bases at J; junction bases unmatched: 5. The germline V gene encodes CDR1 SNHLY and CDR2 FYNNEI. The CDR3 region has the DNA TGTGCCAGCAGTGTTGGACAGGGCGTTGGCTACACCTTC. Its translation is CASSVGQGVGYTF.

This chain connects TRBV5-4 to TRBJ1-1; D might be TRBD1 (5 bases). Per germline, CDR1 SGHNT and CDR2 YYREEE (reference sequence). Trimming cost V 0 bases and J 4 bases, with 13 bases left between them. This CDR3 has 15 amino acids. The CDR3 nucleotides are TGTGCCAGCAGCTTGGCAGGCCCGGGGGGCACTGAAGCTTTCTTT. The encoded protein is CASSLAGPGGTEAFF. Combining the CDR3 with reference TRBV5-4 and TRBJ1-1 gives the whole variable domain ETGVTQSPTHLIKTRGQQVTLRCSSQSGHNTVSWYQQALGQGPQFIFQYYREEENGRGNFPPRFSGLQFPNYSSELNVNALELDDSALYLCASSLAGPGGTEAFFGQGTRLTVV.

The rearrangement uses TRBV6-6 and TRBJ2-3, with D tentatively TRBD2 (6 bases). The CDR3 is 14 residues long. Trimming took off 2 bases at V and 5 bases at J, with 11 bases between the two ends. Germline V CDR1 and CDR2: MNHNY, SVGAGI (reference sequence). The CDR3 spells CASSYGGIRDTQYF. The CDR3 nucleotides read TGTGCCAGCAGTTACGGGGGGATTCGAGATACGCAGTATTTT.

The chain is built from TRBV6-5 and TRBJ1-2, with a possible D match to TRBD1 (5 bases). CDR3 length: 13 residues. Germline-derived CDR1 and CDR2 are MNHEY and SVGAGI. The V and J ends lost 5 bases and 1 base respectively, with 8 bases between them. CDR3 sequence (DNA): TGTGCCAGCAGTCCGGGACTTAACTATGGCTACACCTTC. Amino acid sequence: CASSPGLNYGYTF.

The chain links TRBV19 to TRBJ2-3; TRBD2 agrees at 7 bases. Germline-derived CDR1 and CDR2 are LNHDA and SQIVND (reference sequence). The CDR3 spans 16 residues. Trimming removed 7 bases from V and 3 bases from J; junction bases left unmatched: 13. The CDR3 DNA is TGTGCCAGTACCTCTTCGTGGGGGAGGGCAACAGATACGCAGTATTTT. Protein sequence: CASTSSWGRATDTQYF.

This chain joins TRBV5-5 and TRBJ2-3; the match to TRBD1 covers 11 bases. The V gene end was trimmed by 2 bases and the J gene end by 10 bases; junction bases not matched to a gene: 6. Looked up from germline, CDR1 is SGHKS and CDR2 is YYEKEE (reference sequence). CDR3 length: 14 amino acids. The CDR3 DNA sequence: TGTGCCAGCAGCTTAGCGGGACAGGGGGATCCGCAGTATTTT. Protein: CASSLAGQGDPQYF.

The chain combines TRBV6-2 or TRBV6-3 with TRBJ1-5, with TRBD1 matching 7 bases. This CDR3 is 15 amino acids long. The germline V gene has CDR1 MNHEY and CDR2 SVGEGT. Trimming cost V 4 bases and J 7 bases; bases outside gene matches: 10. The CDR3 sequence is CASSFSGTVPQPQHF. CDR3 bases: TGTGCCAGCAGTTTTTCCGGGACAGTCCCCCAGCCCCAGCATTTT.